This T cell receptor beta chain was recovered during a study of T cell responses to AZD1222 COVID-19 vaccine. The study, taken as a whole, reports: Donor demographics were predominantly white British with a female majority; clonal diversity may be underestimated. The study found vaccine-associated CD4 TCRs spanning spike, dominant at 160-218 and 743-854. Seropositive status at baseline applied to only a handful of AZD1222 recipients.

Libraries were prepared by immunoSEQ multiplex PCR; TCRdb keeps only in-frame clonotypes and omits some of them. The sample yields around 100,000 clones, 87% seen once. For this clone: Its specificity is unknown.

The CDR3 runs to 14 residues. CDR1 is LNHDA, CDR2 SQIVND, per germline (reference sequence). V was cut by 6 bases and J by 0 bases, with 11 bases left in between. The sequences come from peripheral blood, collected on day 0 of AZD1222 vaccination. J is TRBJ1-2 and V is TRBV19; D perhaps matches TRBD1 (5 bases). This sequence was found in an adult in good health. The CDR3 region has the DNA TGTGCCAGTAGGTACAGGACTCCTAACTATGGCTACACCTTC. It codes for CASRYRTPNYGYTF.